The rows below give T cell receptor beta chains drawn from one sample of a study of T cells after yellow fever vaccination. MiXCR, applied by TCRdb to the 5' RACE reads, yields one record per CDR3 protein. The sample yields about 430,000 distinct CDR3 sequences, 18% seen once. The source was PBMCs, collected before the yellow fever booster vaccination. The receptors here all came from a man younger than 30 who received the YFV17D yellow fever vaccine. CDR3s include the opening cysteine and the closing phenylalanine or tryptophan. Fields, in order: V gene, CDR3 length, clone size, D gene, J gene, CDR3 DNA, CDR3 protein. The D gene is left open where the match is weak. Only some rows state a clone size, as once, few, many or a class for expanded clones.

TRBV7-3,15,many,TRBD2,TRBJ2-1,TGTGCCAGCAGCTTAGGGGGGGGATTATACAATGAGCAGTTCTTC,CASSLGGGLYNEQFF
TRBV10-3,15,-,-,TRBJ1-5,TGTGCCATCAGTGAGCAGGCAGCGAACAATCAGCCCCAGCATTTT,CAISEQAANNQPQHF
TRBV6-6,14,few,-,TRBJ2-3,TGTGCCAGCAGTTACCCCACTAGCACAGATACGCAGTATTTT,CASSYPTSTDTQYF
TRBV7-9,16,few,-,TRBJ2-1,TGTGCCAGCACCCTAAACCCCGGAGTAGCTGATGGTGAGCAGTTCTTC,CASTLNPGVADGEQFF
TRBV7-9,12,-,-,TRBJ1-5,TGTGCCAGCAGCGGCAGCAGGGGGCCCCAGCATTTT,CASSGSRGPQHF
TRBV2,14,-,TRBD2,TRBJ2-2,TGTGCCAGCAGCATACTAGCGGGGACCGGGGAGCTGTTTTTT,CASSILAGTGELFF
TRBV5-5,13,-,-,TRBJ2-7,TGTGCCAGCAGCATAGGACCACTCTACGAGCAGTACTTC,CASSIGPLYEQYF
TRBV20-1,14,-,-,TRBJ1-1,TGCAGTGCTAGAGATAGAAGGCTGAACACTGAAGCTTTCTTT,CSARDRRLNTEAFF
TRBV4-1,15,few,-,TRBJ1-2,TGCGCCAGCAGCCAAGACGGGGTAACCCACTATGGCTACACCTTC,CASSQDGVTHYGYTF
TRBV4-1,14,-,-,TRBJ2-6,TGCGCCAGCACCCAGGGAACTGGGGCCAACGTCCTGACTTTC,CASTQGTGANVLTF
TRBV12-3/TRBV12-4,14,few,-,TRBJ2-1,TGTGCCAGCAGTTTACCCCAGGGTGCGAATGAGCAGTTCTTC,CASSLPQGANEQFF
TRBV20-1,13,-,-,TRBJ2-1,TGCAGTGCCAGCACCGGGCTACGAAATGAGCAGTTCTTC,CSASTGLRNEQFF
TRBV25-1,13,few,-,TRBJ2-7,TGTGCCAGCAGTGGCAGGGAGCCCTACGAGCAGTACTTC,CASSGREPYEQYF
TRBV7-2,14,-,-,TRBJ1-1,TGTGCCAGCAGCTCTCGTCAGGTGAACACTGAAGCTTTCTTT,CASSSRQVNTEAFF
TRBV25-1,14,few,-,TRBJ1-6,TGTGCCAGCCATGGGGGTGAGGGGGGTTCACCCCTCCACTTT,CASHGGEGGSPLHF
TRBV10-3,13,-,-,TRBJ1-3,TGTGCCATCATGCAGGGTTCTGGAAACACCATATATTTT,CAIMQGSGNTIYF
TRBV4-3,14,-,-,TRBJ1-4,TGCGCCAGCAGCCAAGTAGGGGCAGATCAAAAACTGTTTTTT,CASSQVGADQKLFF
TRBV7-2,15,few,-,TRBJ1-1,TGTGCCAGCAGCGCCCCCGGTTACGCGAACACTGAAGCTTTCTTT,CASSAPGYANTEAFF
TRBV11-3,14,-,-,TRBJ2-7,TGTGCCAGCAGCTTAGAGGCCAGATCGGGAGAGCAGTACTTC,CASSLEARSGEQYF
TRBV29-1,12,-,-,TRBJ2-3,TGCAGCGTTGGGGGGGCGAGAGATACGCAGTATTTT,CSVGGARDTQYF
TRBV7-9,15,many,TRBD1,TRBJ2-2,TGTGCCAGCAGCTTGGGGACAGGAAACACCGGGGAGCTGTTTTTT,CASSLGTGNTGELFF
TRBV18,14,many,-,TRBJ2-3,TGTGCCAGCTCACCAAGGACTAGCACAGATACGCAGTATTTT,CASSPRTSTDTQYF
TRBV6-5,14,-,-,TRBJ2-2,TGTGCCAGCAGTTCAAGGGCGGGCTTCGGGGAGCTGTTTTTT,CASSSRAGFGELFF
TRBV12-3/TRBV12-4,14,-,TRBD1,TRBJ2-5,TGTGCCAGCAGTTCACTCGACAGGGGGGAGACCCAGTACTTC,CASSSLDRGETQYF
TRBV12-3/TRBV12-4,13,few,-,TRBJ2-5,TGTGCCAGCAGTTTCTTTGGGCAAGAGACCCAGTACTTC,CASSFFGQETQYF
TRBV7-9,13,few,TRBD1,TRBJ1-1,TGTGCCAGCAGCTCGGACAGGGGAGGTGGTGCTTTCTTT,CASSSDRGGGAFF
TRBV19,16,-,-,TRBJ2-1,TGTGCCAGTAGTCCCTCAGGTTTCTCCTCCTACAATGAGCAGTTCTTC,CASSPSGFSSYNEQFF
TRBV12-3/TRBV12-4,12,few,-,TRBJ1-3,TGTGCCAGCCGGGGGGCAGGAAACACCATATATTTT,CASRGAGNTIYF
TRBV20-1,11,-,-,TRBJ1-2,TGCAGTGCTGGGAGCAGGGATGGCTACACCTTC,CSAGSRDGYTF
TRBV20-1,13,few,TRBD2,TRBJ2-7,TGCAGTGCTAGAGGGCAGGGAGGGTTCGAGCAGTACTTC,CSARGQGGFEQYF
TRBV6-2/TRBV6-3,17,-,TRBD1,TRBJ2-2,TGTGCCAGCAGCGGCCTTCTCCAGGGGGCAACCACCGGGGAGCTGTTTTTT,CASSGLLQGATTGELFF
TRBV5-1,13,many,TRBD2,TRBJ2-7,TGCGCCAGCAGCCCGGGGGGCTCCTACGAGCAGTACTTC,CASSPGGSYEQYF
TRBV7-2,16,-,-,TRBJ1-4,TGTGCCAGCAGCTTACATCAGGGGAGTACTAATGAAAAACTGTTTTTT,CASSLHQGSTNEKLFF
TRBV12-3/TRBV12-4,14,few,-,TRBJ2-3,TGTGCCAGCAGTTCAAACAGCCTCACAGATACGCAGTATTTT,CASSSNSLTDTQYF
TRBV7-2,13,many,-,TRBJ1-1,TGTGCCAGCAGCTTATCCCAGAACACTGAAGCTTTCTTT,CASSLSQNTEAFF
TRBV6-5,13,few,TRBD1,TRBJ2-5,TGTGCCAGCAGTGAACGACAGGGAGTGGCCCAGTACTTC,CASSERQGVAQYF
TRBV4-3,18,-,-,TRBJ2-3,TGCGCCAGCAGCCAAGATCTCAGGACCCAAGCTAGCACAGATACGCAGTATTTT,CASSQDLRTQASTDTQYF
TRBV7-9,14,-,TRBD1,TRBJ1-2,TGTGCCAGCAGCCCCCGGGGGACAGGGGAAGGCTACACCTTC,CASSPRGTGEGYTF
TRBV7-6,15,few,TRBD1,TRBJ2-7,TGTGCCAGCAGCCCGGACAGGGGAGCCGCCTACGAGCAGTACTTC,CASSPDRGAAYEQYF
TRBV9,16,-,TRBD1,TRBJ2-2,TGTGCCAGCAGCGCCTGGGGACAGGTTAACACCGGGGAGCTGTTTTTT,CASSAWGQVNTGELFF
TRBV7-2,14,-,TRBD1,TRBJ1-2,TGTGCCAGCAGCCCGTTGGACAGGGACTATGGCTACACCTTC,CASSPLDRDYGYTF
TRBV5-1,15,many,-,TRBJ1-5,TGCGCCAGCAGCGTCGGGGAGCATAGCAATCAGCCCCAGCATTTT,CASSVGEHSNQPQHF
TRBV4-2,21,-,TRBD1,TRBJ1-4,TGTGCCAGCAGCCCCAGTGGGGACAGGGAAGAAGTAGAAGCAACTAATGAAAAACTGTTTTTT,CASSPSGDREEVEATNEKLFF
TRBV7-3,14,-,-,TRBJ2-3,TGTGCCAGCAGCCGGGACGGCTACACAGATACGCAGTATTTT,CASSRDGYTDTQYF
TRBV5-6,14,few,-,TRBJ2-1,TGTGCCAGCAGCCCGGGCGTGACTTACAATGAGCAGTTCTTC,CASSPGVTYNEQFF
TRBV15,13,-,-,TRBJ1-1,TGTGCCACCAGCAGAGATTCGCAGGGTGAAGCTTTCTTT,CATSRDSQGEAFF
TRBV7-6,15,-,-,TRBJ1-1,TGTGCCAGCAGCCCACGGGCCAACATCAACACTGAAGCTTTCTTT,CASSPRANINTEAFF
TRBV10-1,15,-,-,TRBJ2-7,TGCGCCAGCAGTCGTTACCCGGACCCATACTACGAGCAGTACTTC,CASSRYPDPYYEQYF
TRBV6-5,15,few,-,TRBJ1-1,TGTGCCAGCAGCATTTCCCCGTCAGGGGTCACTGAAGCTTTCTTT,CASSISPSGVTEAFF
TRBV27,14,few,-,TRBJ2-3,TGTGCCAGCAGCGTCGGTGGCGGGACTTATACGCAGTATTTT,CASSVGGGTYTQYF
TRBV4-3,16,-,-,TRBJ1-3,TGCGCCAGCAGCCATAATACTGCCTCCTCTGGAAACACCATATATTTT,CASSHNTASSGNTIYF
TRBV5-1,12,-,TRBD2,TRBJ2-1,TGCGCCAGCAGCGCTAGCGGGAATGAGCAGTTCTTC,CASSASGNEQFF
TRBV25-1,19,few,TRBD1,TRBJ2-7,TGTGCCAGCAGCCTCTTACTCCCTCGGACAGGTCCGAGCTCCTACGAGCAGTACTTC,CASSLLLPRTGPSSYEQYF
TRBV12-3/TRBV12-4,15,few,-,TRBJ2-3,TGTGCCAGCAGTTATTTCGGAATGTTCACAGATACGCAGTATTTT,CASSYFGMFTDTQYF
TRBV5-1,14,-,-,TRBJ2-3,TGCGCCAGCCGCCTTCAGAGAGAGGGAGATACGCAGTATTTT,CASRLQREGDTQYF